These 12 T cell receptor beta chains share one sample of origin, sequenced in a study of cytomegalovirus exposure and HLA in healthy donors. 13 Jbeta primers and 60 Vbeta primers were used for the PCR. Measured with immunoSEQ multiplex PCR; TCRdb has only the in-frame clones, and not every one. This sample has some 170,000 clones, with 80% to 85% found just once. The specimen sequenced was PBMCs. The origin of the receptors is a man in his forties or fifties in good health and CMV-seropositive.

This clone was counted once. The chain carries TRBV9 and TRBJ2-5; 7 bases are a match to TRBD2. The DNA end favors TRBJ2-7, so the J call may be wrong. From germline, CDR1 is SGDLS and CDR2 YYNGEE. The CDR3 is 15 amino acids. CDR3 bases: TGTGCCAGCGGAGGCTTGTTGGGGGGGAACGACGAGCAGTACTTC. Translating it yields CASGGLLGGNDEQYF.

To note about this clone: Its ends do not fully match the called genes, so a read error is possible. The J gene is TRBJ2-1, the V gene TRBV10-3, with 7 bases aligning to TRBD1. Germline loops: CDR1 ENHRY, CDR2 SYGVKD. The CDR3 loop spans 12 amino acids. The CDR3, as DNA: TGTGCCATCAATGAGGGGGCCAATGAGCAGTTCTTC. Its protein product is CAINEGANEQFF.

The chain uses TRBV27 and TRBJ2-1, with TRBD2 matching over 12 bases. V was pared by 5 bases and J by 0 bases, with 2 bases of the junction left unmatched. This CDR3 contains 16 residues. Germline V gene data show CDR1 as MNHEY and CDR2 as SMNVEV (reference sequence). The DNA of the CDR3 is TGTGCCAGCAGTATACTAGCGGGAGGCTCCTACAATGAGCAGTTCTTC. Its protein is CASSILAGGSYNEQFF.

V gene TRBV7-3 combines with J gene TRBJ2-1; 7 bases align to TRBD2. The germline gives CDR1 SGHTA, CDR2 FQGTGA. This CDR3 has 14 residues. V was pared by 5 bases and J by 5 bases, with 6 bases of the junction left unmatched. The CDR3 loop reads CASSLGDYHNEQFF. CDR3 coding DNA: TGTGCCAGCAGCCTAGGGGACTATCACAATGAGCAGTTCTTC.

The gene calls are TRBV9 and TRBJ2-1; 14 nucleotides agree with TRBD2. Per germline, CDR1 SGDLS and CDR2 YYNGEE. The CDR3 is 16 residues long. Trimming removed 4 bases from V and 4 bases from J; junction bases left unmatched: 4. The chain's CDR3 is CASSPRTSGGYNEQFF. CDR3 coding DNA: TGTGCCAGCAGCCCCAGGACTAGCGGGGGGTACAATGAGCAGTTCTTC. The full variable domain, its missing parts supplied by reference TRBV9 and TRBJ2-1, is DSGVTQTPKHLITATGQRVTLRCSPRSGDLSVYWYQQSLDQGLQFLIQYYNGEERAKGNILERFSAQQFPDLHSELNLSSLELGDSALYFCASSPRTSGGYNEQFFGPGTRLTVL.

This chain connects TRBV6-5 to TRBJ2-5; 9 nucleotides match TRBD2. V lost 0 bases, J lost 2 bases, and 4 bases stayed unmatched. The CDR3 totals 16 residues. Germline loops: CDR1 MNHEY, CDR2 SVGAGI. CDR3 coding DNA: TGTGCCAGCAGTTACTCGGGACTAGCAGCGCAAGAGACCCAGTACTTC. Translation gives CASSYSGLAAQETQYF.

CDR3 coding DNA: TGTGCCAGCAGCTTAGACAGCGGGGGGGTATACTACGAGCAGTACTTC. It codes for CASSLDSGGVYYEQYF. This chain joins TRBV7-2 and TRBJ2-7, with 10 bases aligning to TRBD2. V was clipped by 1 base and J by 3 bases; unmatched bases: 6. Germline-derived CDR1 and CDR2 are SGHTA and FQGNSA. The CDR3 spans 16 residues. Based on the CDR3 plus reference TRBV7-2 and TRBJ2-7, the full variable domain is GAGVSQSPSNKVTEKGKDVELRCDPISGHTALYWYRQSLGQGLEFLIYFQGNSAPDKSGLPSDRFSAERTGGSVSTLTIQRTQQEDSAVYLCASSLDSGGVYYEQYFGPGTRLTVT.

The chain joins TRBV6-5 to TRBJ1-2; no clear D gene. The germline CDR1 and CDR2 sequences are MNHEY and SVGAGI. CDR3 length: 14 amino acids. V was trimmed by 0 bases and J by 2 bases, leaving 7 bases between them. The DNA for the CDR3 is TGTGCCAGCAGTTACTCTACAGACAACTATGGCTACACCTTC. It translates to CASSYSTDNYGYTF.

The chain links TRBV2 to TRBJ2-3; 10 nucleotides agree with TRBD2. Looked up from germline, CDR1 is SNHLY and CDR2 is FYNNEI. V trimming: 6 bases; J trimming: 2 bases; junction bases outside the gene matches: 8. The length of the CDR3 is 16 residues. The CDR3 protein is CASRVGLAGDTDTQYF. The CDR3 DNA follows: TGTGCCAGCAGGGTGGGGCTAGCGGGGGACACAGATACGCAGTATTTT.

The table lists this clone with a few counts. V and J are TRBV27 and TRBJ2-5; 7 nucleotides line up with TRBD2. Germline V gene data show CDR1 as MNHEY and CDR2 as SMNVEV (reference sequence). The CDR3 is 16 residues long. Trimming at V came to 3 bases and at J to 4 bases, leaving 11 bases not matched to a gene. CDR3 coding DNA: TGTGCCAGCAGTTTTTTAAACTCGGGAGGAAGAGAGACCCAGTACTTC. It translates to CASSFLNSGGRETQYF.

The CDR3 sequence: CASSLARQGNSPLHF. CDR3 DNA sequence: TGTGCCAGCAGCTTAGCGAGGCAGGGGAATTCACCCCTCCACTTT. V is TRBV7-9 and J is TRBJ1-6, with D possibly TRBD1 on 6 matching bases. Germline CDR1 is SEHNR and CDR2 is FQNEAQ (reference sequence). There are 15 residues in the CDR3. The V end lost 0 bases, the J end lost 7 bases, and 10 bases lay between the germline ends.

The chain uses TRBV6-5 and TRBJ2-5; 10 bases line up with TRBD1. TRBJ2-7 explains the end of the DNA better; the J call may be wrong. There are 14 residues in the CDR3. From germline, CDR1 is MNHEY and CDR2 SVGAGI. In nucleotides, the CDR3 is TGTGCCAGCAGCCCGGGACAGGGGACCTACGAGCAGTACTTC. Translated: CASSPGQGTYEQYF.